Presented here are 6 T cell receptor beta chains from one specimen sequenced in a study of neurological immune-mediated disorders. TCRdb reanalysed the 5' RACE reads using MiXCR and keeps one entry per CDR3 protein. Among tens of thousands of distinct CDR3 sequences listed, around 11% were seen once. Time point given: longitudinal time-point 1 (baseline). Source material: PBMCs. The source of these receptors is a male donor with HTLV-1-associated myelopathy (HAM/TSP).

This clonotype was observed at least ten times. V and J are TRBV7-2 and TRBJ1-1; D gene uncertain. Germline-derived CDR1 and CDR2 are SGHTA and FQGNSA. Trimming shortened V by 1 base and J by 5 bases, and 14 bases separated the two germline ends. CDR3 length: 15 residues. The CDR3 nucleotides read TGTGCCAGCAGCTTAGTTCTACAGTCGGGGACTGAAGCTTTCTTT. It yields the protein CASSLVLQSGTEAFF.

This clonotype was seen at least ten times. This chain links TRBV7-9 with TRBJ1-4; D not resolved. CDR3 length: 15 residues. CDR1 and CDR2 from the germline V gene are SEHNR and FQNEAQ (reference sequence). Trimming cost V 2 bases and J 0 bases, with 7 bases left between them. The CDR3, as DNA: TGTGCCAGCAGCTTAATGTCCACAACTAATGAAAAACTGTTTTTT. Translation gives CASSLMSTTNEKLFF.

This clonotype was observed at least ten times. The chain joins TRBV14 to TRBJ2-7, with 9 bases lining up with TRBD2. Germline CDR1 SGHDN, CDR2 FVKESK. The CDR3 sequence is 16 residues long. J lost 2 bases, V lost 5 bases, and 10 bases had no gene match. DNA for the CDR3: TGTGCCAGCAGCGCCCCCGGGGCTAGCGGGGCCTACGAGCAGTACTTC. This sequence encodes CASSAPGASGAYEQYF.

This clonotype has ten or more counts. The rearrangement links TRBV7-2 to TRBJ2-7; 7 nucleotides agree with TRBD1. V was pared by 4 bases and J by 5 bases, with 8 bases of the junction left unmatched. The V gene's germline CDR1 is SGHTA and CDR2 FQGNSA. The CDR3 extends over 14 amino acids. The CDR3 protein is CASSSRTGLDEQYF. Written as DNA, the CDR3 is TGTGCCAGCAGCTCACGGACAGGCTTGGACGAGCAGTACTTC.

The chain has TRBV4-3 and TRBJ1-2; maybe TRBD1 (5 bases). Germline V gives CDR1 LGHNA, CDR2 YSLEER. Trimming pared 3 bases from V and 5 bases from J, leaving 16 bases between. There are 15 residues in the CDR3. CDR3 in DNA: TGCGCCAGCAGCCATGAGCGGCGGGGGTGGTATGGCTACACCTTC. It is translated as CASSHERRGWYGYTF.

This clonotype was counted at least ten times. Written as DNA, the CDR3 is TGTGCCAGCAGTGGGAGGGTTACTGAAGCTTTCTTT. Amino acids: CASSGRVTEAFF. The chain is built from TRBV6-1 and TRBJ1-1; D gene ambiguous. This CDR3 region has 12 residues. The germline V and J ends were trimmed by 4 bases and 5 bases, with 8 bases remaining between them. Germline assignment: CDR1 MNHNS and CDR2 SASEGT.